This T cell receptor (beta chain) stems from a study of blood T cell repertoires in COVID-19. The overall study: Both acute and convalescent COVID-19 samples were obtained from the United States, Italy and Spain. Sources were T cells, B-cell-depleted T cells, or PBMCs; the material itself was cDNA or gDNA.

Clones were sequenced by immunoSEQ multiplex PCR, and TCRdb holds only the in-frame ones, with some missing. Counted here are 150,000 to 200,000 clones, 85% to 95% occurring once; the ten biggest clones make up approximately 0.48%. CDR3 length equals 14 residues. Germline loops: CDR1 LGHDT, CDR2 YNNKEL (reference sequence). V lost 5 bases and J 1 base, leaving 11 bases between the germline ends. The source material was peripheral blood. The source of this sequence is a man aged 50 or older with acute or convalescent COVID-19. The genes are TRBV3-1 (or the pseudogene TRBV3-2) and TRBJ1-1, with D perhaps TRBD1 (5 bases). The CDR3 DNA reads as TGTGCCAGCAGCTCCAGGGCCCCGAACACTGAAGCTTTCTTT. Translating it yields CASSSRAPNTEAFF.